The 12 T cell receptor beta chains in this list originate from one sample, sequenced in a study of shared clonotypes between healthy human individuals. The protocol was immunoSEQ multiplex PCR, while the TCRdb copy is restricted to in-frame clones and leaves out a portion. This sample carries approximately 500,000 clones, roughly 80% of them seen once, and the ten largest clones take about 13%. Sequencing was carried out using PBMCs. Receptors were obtained from a woman between 40 and 55 years old in good health. Some clones in this sample may be carry-over from other donors' samples.

This chain links TRBV7-6 with TRBJ2-5, with D tentatively TRBD1 (6 bases). Trimming took 5 bases from V and 5 from J, leaving 15 bases between them. The CDR3 contains 14 residues. Germline V gene lookup returns CDR1 SGHVS and CDR2 FNYEAQ. In DNA, the CDR3 is TGTGCCAGCAGCCAGCTACAGGGTGAGGAGACCCAGTACTTC. Its protein is CASSQLQGEETQYF.

The chain employs TRBV7-3 and TRBJ2-7; D possibly corresponds to TRBD1 (6 bases). The germline V gene has CDR1 SGHTA and CDR2 FQGTGA. The V end was cut by 1 base, the J end by 3 bases, with 10 bases between. This CDR3 is built from 14 residues. CDR3 in DNA: TGTGCCAGCAGCTTAAGCGGCAGGGGCTACGAGCAGTACTTC. Protein product: CASSLSGRGYEQYF.

The chain uses TRBV25-1 and TRBJ1-2, with 7 bases that match TRBD1. The CDR3 sequence is 13 residues long. CDR1 and CDR2 (germline): MGHDK, SYGVNS. Germline trimming cut 4 bases from V and 4 bases from J; bases unmatched to any gene: 3. The CDR3 protein is CASSGQGFYGYTF. As DNA, the CDR3 is TGTGCCAGCAGTGGACAGGGTTTCTATGGCTACACCTTC.

This clone was found many times. Other DNA sequences of this sample code for an identical CDR3. This chain links TRBV30 with TRBJ1-2; D not resolved. V was shortened by 4 bases and J by 3 bases, with 9 bases between the two germline ends. The CDR3 is 12 amino acids. Germline CDR1 reads GTSNPN; CDR2 reads SVGIG (reference sequence). The DNA for the CDR3 is TGTGCCTGGAACCCGGGCGACTATGGCTACACCTTC. Translation gives CAWNPGDYGYTF.

V is TRBV11-1 and J is TRBJ2-7, with a possible D match to TRBD1 (5 bases). This CDR3 region has 16 residues. V gave up 4 bases and J gave up 0 bases, with 16 bases separating them. Germline V gives CDR1 SGHAT, CDR2 FQDESV (reference sequence). The CDR3 sequence: CASSSHGAVSSYEQYF. The CDR3 DNA is TGTGCCAGCAGCTCACATGGGGCGGTTAGCTCCTACGAGCAGTACTTC.

This rearrangement joins TRBV2 to TRBJ2-2, with 8 positions matching TRBD2. V lost 4 bases to trimming and J lost 7 bases; unmatched junction nucleotides: 11. CDR3 length equals 16 residues. The germline CDR1 and CDR2 sequences are SNHLY and FYNNEI. CDR3 loop: CASSAGTSRWGGELFF. The CDR3 coding sequence is TGTGCCAGCAGTGCCGGGACTAGTAGATGGGGCGGGGAGCTGTTTTTT.

The CDR3 DNA sequence: TGTGCCTGGAGTGTAAAAGGGTCTCATGAAAAACTGTTTTTT. It translates to CAWSVKGSHEKLFF. The V call is TRBV30, the J call TRBJ1-4, with unresolved D. CDR1 GTSNPN and CDR2 SVGIG come from the germline V gene (reference sequence). V was cut by 0 bases and J by 6 bases, with 11 bases left in between. CDR3 length: 14 residues.

This sequence joins TRBV30 and TRBJ1-3, with D possibly TRBD1 on 5 matching bases. This CDR3 comprises 16 residues. Germline loops: CDR1 GTSNPN, CDR2 SVGIG (reference sequence). V shed 2 bases and J shed 1 base, with 15 bases lying between them. The CDR3 DNA follows: TGTGCCTGGAGTAAGAACGGGGGAGCTTCTGGAAACACCATATATTTT. This gives the protein CAWSKNGGASGNTIYF.

This clone has a handful of counts. The CDR3 bases are TGTGCCAGCAGCCTTCACACTGAAGCTTTCTTT. It is translated as CASSLHTEAFF. V and J are TRBV7-9 and TRBJ1-1, with D unclear. Germline V CDR1 and CDR2: SEHNR, FQNEAQ (reference sequence). This CDR3 is 11 amino acids long. Trimming cost V 5 bases and J 3 bases, with 4 bases left between them.

This clone was detected once. This chain connects TRBV7-3 to TRBJ1-1, with D possibly being TRBD1 (6 bases). CDR1 and CDR2 from the germline V gene are SGHTA and FQGTGA. The V end lost 5 bases, the J end lost 5 bases, and 15 bases lay between the germline ends. The CDR3 sequence is 14 residues long. The CDR3 region is CASSLGGGRTEAFF. The DNA of the CDR3 is TGTGCCAGCAGCCTCGGAGGGGGACGGACTGAAGCTTTCTTT.

CDR3 coding DNA: TGTGCCAGCAGTTATCGAAGAGGCGGAACTGAAGCTTTCTTT. Residues: CASSYRRGGTEAFF. The gene calls are TRBV6-5 and TRBJ1-1; D remains unclear. In germline, CDR1 is MNHEY, CDR2 SVGAGI. V lost 3 bases and J lost 5, with 13 bases in between. The CDR3 runs 14 residues.

The J gene is TRBJ2-7, the V gene TRBV30, with 7 bases that match TRBD1. The CDR3 length is 15 residues. Unmatched junction bases numbered 7, after V lost 1 base and J lost 1 base. Looked up from germline, CDR1 is GTSNPN and CDR2 is SVGIG (reference sequence). CDR3 region: CAWSGRQGRSYEQYF. CDR3 sequence (DNA): TGTGCCTGGAGTGGGAGACAGGGCCGTTCCTACGAGCAGTACTTC.